These 6 T cell receptor beta chains share one sample of origin, sequenced in a study of cytotoxic CD8 clonotypes in ibrutinib-treated CLL. The method was immunoSEQ multiplex PCR; TCRdb's version includes in-frame clones alone and lacks a portion of them. This repertoire shows about 140,000 clones, approximately 80% found once; its top ten account for 7.5% to 8%. Sequenced here: PBMCs, sampled after 36 months of ibrutinib treatment. The receptors here all came from a human donor with chronic lymphocytic leukemia.

This sequence joins TRBV9 and TRBJ2-7; 8 bases are a match to TRBD1. The CDR3 spans 16 residues. V dropped 4 bases and J dropped 6; count of bases not matched to a gene: 15. Germline CDR1 and CDR2: SGDLS and YYNGEE. CDR3 sequence: CASSSQPGQVQGEQYF. The DNA of the CDR3 is TGTGCCAGCAGCTCTCAACCGGGACAGGTTCAGGGCGAGCAGTACTTC.

This clone was found a few times. The rearrangement uses TRBV7-3 and TRBJ2-1; D could derive from TRBD1 or TRBD2 (5 bases each). Germline loops: CDR1 SGHTA, CDR2 FQGTGA. Trimming took off 2 bases at V and 10 bases at J, with 15 bases between the two ends. The CDR3 is 14 residues long. Here the CDR3 reads CASSLVGHPGEQFF. Here the CDR3 DNA reads TGTGCCAGCAGCTTAGTTGGACATCCGGGGGAGCAGTTCTTC.

This rearrangement joins TRBV6-1 to TRBJ2-1; D unclear. Trimming removed 1 base from V and 8 bases from J, with 15 bases in between. The germline gives CDR1 MNHNS, CDR2 SASEGT. The CDR3 contains 15 residues. CDR3 in amino acids: CASSEGLTRSYEQFF. In nucleotides, the CDR3 is TGTGCCAGCAGTGAAGGGTTGACAAGATCGTATGAGCAGTTCTTC.

A few counts support this clone. The chain employs TRBV4-1 and TRBJ2-7, with D unresolved. This CDR3 contains 15 residues. Germline lookup yields CDR1 MGHRA and CDR2 YSYEKL. V was pared by 1 base and J by 0 bases, with 10 bases between. CDR3 loop: CASSQVASSSYEQYF. As DNA, the CDR3 is TGCGCCAGCAGCCAAGTGGCAAGTAGCTCCTACGAGCAGTACTTC.

This clone showed up just once. The rearrangement joins TRBV18 to TRBJ1-5; 9 bases match TRBD1. J gave up 4 bases and V 3 bases, and 7 bases lay outside the gene matches. The CDR3 runs to 16 residues. Looked up from germline, CDR1 is KGHSH and CDR2 is LQKENI. In DNA form, the CDR3 reads TGTGCCAGCTCACCCAATACAGGGGGCCAAAATCAGCCCCAGCATTTT. This codes for CASSPNTGGQNQPQHF.

This chain joins TRBV30 and TRBJ2-7, with TRBD1 matching 9 bases. This CDR3 region has 15 residues. V was pared by 8 bases and J by 6 bases, with 17 bases of the junction left unmatched. CDR1 and CDR2 (germline): GTSNPN, SVGIG (reference sequence). The CDR3 nucleotides are TGTGCCGGAGATACTACGGGACAGGGATTCTCCGAGCAGTACTTC. Translation: CAGDTTGQGFSEQYF.